This T cell receptor (beta chain) was identified during a study of T cell responses to AZD1222 COVID-19 vaccine. About the research overall: Whether given at about 4 or about 12 weeks, second doses were pooled. Findings of the study overall: Clonal diversity may have been underestimated in mostly white British donors. Seropositivity was recorded at baseline in only 6 or 7 AZD1222 recipients.

The CDR3 runs to 13 residues. Between the trimmed V and J ends, which lost 5 bases and 5 bases, there was a span of 12 bases. Germline V CDR1 and CDR2: MNHEY, SMNVEV (reference sequence). A few counts support this clone. The antigen is unknown. Clones were read by immunoSEQ multiplex PCR, and TCRdb kept only the in-frame ones, dropping some. This sample yields about 140,000 clones, of which roughly nine tenths are seen a single time; under 3.5% belongs to the top ten. The chain employs TRBV27 and TRBJ1-2; no clear D gene. This clonotype was sampled from an adult in good health. The sample was peripheral blood, taken on day 0 of AZD1222 vaccination. This chain's CDR3 is CASSPEGFYGYTF. Here the CDR3 DNA reads TGTGCCAGCAGTCCGGAAGGGTTTTATGGCTACACCTTC.